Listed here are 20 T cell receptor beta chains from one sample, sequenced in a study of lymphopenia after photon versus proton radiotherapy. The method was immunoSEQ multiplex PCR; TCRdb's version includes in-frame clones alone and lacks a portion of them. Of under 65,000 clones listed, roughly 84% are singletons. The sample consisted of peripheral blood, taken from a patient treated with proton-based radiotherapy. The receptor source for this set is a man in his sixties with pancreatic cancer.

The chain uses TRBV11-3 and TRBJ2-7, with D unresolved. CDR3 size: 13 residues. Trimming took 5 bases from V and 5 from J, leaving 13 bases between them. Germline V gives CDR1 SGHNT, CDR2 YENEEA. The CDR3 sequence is CASSPRTEDEQYF. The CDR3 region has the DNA TGTGCCAGCAGCCCCCGAACTGAGGACGAGCAGTACTTC. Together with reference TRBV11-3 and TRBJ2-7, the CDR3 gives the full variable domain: EAGVVQSPRYKIIEKKQPVAFWCNPISGHNTLYWYLQNLGQGPELLIRYENEEAVDDSQLPKDRFSAERLKGVDSTLKIQPAELGDSAVYLCASSPRTEDEQYFGPGTRLTVT.

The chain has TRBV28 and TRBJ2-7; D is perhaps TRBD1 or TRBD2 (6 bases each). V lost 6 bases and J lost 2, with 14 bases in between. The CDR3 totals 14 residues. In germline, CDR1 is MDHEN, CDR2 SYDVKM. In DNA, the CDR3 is TGTGCCAGCAGCCTTGGAGGGGGGCCCTACGAGCAGTACTTC. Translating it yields CASSLGGGPYEQYF.

CDR3 loop: CASSLPGGGIGYTF. CDR3 in DNA: TGTGCCAGCAGCCTGCCGGGGGGCGGGATTGGCTACACCTTC. The chain has TRBV11-3 and TRBJ1-2; perhaps TRBD1 as D (6 bases). With 5 bases removed from V and 7 bases from J, the gap between germline ends came to 17 bases. Germline-derived CDR1 and CDR2 are SGHNT and YENEEA. The CDR3 is made up of 14 amino acids.

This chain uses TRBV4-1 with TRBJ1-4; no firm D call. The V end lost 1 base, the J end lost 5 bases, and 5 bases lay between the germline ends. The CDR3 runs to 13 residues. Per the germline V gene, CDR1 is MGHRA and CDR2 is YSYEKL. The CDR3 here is CASSQVVNEKLFF. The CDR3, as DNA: TGCGCCAGCAGCCAAGTCGTAAATGAAAAACTGTTTTTT.

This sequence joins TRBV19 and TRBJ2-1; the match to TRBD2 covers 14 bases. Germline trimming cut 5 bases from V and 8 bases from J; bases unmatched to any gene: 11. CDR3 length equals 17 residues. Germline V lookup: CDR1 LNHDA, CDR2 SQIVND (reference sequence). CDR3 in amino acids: CASSGDRGLAGADEQFF. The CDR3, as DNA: TGTGCCAGTAGTGGGGACAGGGGACTAGCGGGAGCCGATGAGCAGTTCTTC.

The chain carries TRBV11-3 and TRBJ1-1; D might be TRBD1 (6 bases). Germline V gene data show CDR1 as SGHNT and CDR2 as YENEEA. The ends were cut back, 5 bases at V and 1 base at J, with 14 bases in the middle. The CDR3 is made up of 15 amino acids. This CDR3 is CASSEGGIGNTEAFF. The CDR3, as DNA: TGTGCCAGCAGCGAAGGGGGGATTGGGAACACTGAAGCTTTCTTT.

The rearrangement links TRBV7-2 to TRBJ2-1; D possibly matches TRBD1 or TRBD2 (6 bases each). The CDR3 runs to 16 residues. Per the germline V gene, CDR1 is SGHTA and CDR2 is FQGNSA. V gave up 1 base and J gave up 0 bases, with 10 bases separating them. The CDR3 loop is CASSLVGGSSYNEQFF. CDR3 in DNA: TGTGCCAGCAGCTTAGTGGGGGGCAGCTCCTACAATGAGCAGTTCTTC.

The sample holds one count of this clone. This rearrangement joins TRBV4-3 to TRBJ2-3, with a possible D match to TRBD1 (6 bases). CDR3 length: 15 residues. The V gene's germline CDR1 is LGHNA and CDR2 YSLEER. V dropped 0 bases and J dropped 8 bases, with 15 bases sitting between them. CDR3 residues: CASSQDNREEGTQYF. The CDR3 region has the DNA TGCGCCAGCAGCCAAGACAACAGGGAAGAAGGTACGCAGTATTTT.

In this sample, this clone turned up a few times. The CDR3 DNA follows: TGCGCCAGCAGCAGGGACCCGGATCCCACCATATATTTT. This codes for CASSRDPDPTIYF. This sequence joins TRBV5-1 and TRBJ1-3; TRBD1 is a possible D gene (5 bases). The V gene lost 4 bases and the J gene lost 9 bases, with 14 bases spanning the gap. CDR3 length equals 13 residues. From germline, CDR1 is SGHRS and CDR2 YFSETQ.

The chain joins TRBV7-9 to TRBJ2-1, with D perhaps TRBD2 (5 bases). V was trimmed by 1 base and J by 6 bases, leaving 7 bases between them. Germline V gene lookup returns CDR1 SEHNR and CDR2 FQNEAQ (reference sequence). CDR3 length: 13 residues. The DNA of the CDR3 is TGTGCCAGCAGCTTAGAACTAGTCAATGAGCAGTTCTTC. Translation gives CASSLELVNEQFF.

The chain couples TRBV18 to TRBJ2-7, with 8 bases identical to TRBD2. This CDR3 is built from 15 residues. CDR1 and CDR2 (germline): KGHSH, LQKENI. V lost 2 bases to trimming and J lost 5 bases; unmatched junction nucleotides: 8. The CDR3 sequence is CASSPAASGSHEQYF. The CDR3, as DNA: TGTGCCAGCTCACCAGCGGCTAGCGGGTCCCACGAGCAGTACTTC.

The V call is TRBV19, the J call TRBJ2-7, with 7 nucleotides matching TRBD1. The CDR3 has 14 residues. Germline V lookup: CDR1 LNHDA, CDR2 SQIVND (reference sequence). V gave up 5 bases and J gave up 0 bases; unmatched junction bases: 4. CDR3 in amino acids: CASSPRDSSYEQYF. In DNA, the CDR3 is TGTGCCAGTAGTCCCCGGGACAGCTCCTACGAGCAGTACTTC.

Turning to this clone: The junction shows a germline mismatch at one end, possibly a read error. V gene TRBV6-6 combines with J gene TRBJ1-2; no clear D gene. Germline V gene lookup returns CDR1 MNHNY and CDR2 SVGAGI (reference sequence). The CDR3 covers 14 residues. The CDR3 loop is CASSLYGSDYGYTF. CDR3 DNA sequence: TGTGCCAGCAGCCTATACGGGTCCGACTACGGCTACACCTTC.

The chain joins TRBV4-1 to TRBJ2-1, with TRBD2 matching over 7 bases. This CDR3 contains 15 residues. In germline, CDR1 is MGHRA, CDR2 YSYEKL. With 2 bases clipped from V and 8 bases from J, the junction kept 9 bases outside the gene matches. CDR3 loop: CASSQSETSAYEQFF. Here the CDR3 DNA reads TGCGCCAGCAGCCAATCCGAAACTAGCGCATATGAGCAGTTCTTC.

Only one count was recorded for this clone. The CDR3 is CASSPTGKNSLSGANVLTF. The CDR3, as DNA: TGTGCCAGCTCACCAACTGGAAAGAATTCTCTCTCTGGGGCCAACGTCCTGACTTTC. J is TRBJ2-6 and V is TRBV18; D unclear. Trimming left V 2 bases short and J 0 bases short, with 17 bases between. CDR1 and CDR2 from the germline V gene are KGHSH and LQKENI. This CDR3 is 19 amino acids long.

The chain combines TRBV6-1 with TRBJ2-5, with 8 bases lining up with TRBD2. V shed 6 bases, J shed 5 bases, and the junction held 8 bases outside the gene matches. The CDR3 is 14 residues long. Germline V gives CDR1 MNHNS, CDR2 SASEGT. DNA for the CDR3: TGTGCCAGCAGGATGAGCGGGAGAGGCGAGACCCAGTACTTC. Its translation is CASRMSGRGETQYF.

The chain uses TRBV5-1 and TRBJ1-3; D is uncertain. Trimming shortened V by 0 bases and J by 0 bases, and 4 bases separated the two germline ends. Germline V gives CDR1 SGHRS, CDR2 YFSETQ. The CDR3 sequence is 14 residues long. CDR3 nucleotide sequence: TGCGCCAGCAGCTTGGCAGCCTCTGGAAACACCATATATTTT. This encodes CASSLAASGNTIYF.

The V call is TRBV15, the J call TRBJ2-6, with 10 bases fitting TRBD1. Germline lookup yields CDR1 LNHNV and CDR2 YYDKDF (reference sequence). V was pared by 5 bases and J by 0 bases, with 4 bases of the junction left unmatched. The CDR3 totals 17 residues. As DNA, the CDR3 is TGTGCCACCAGCGGGGACAGGGGAATCTCTGGGGCCAACGTCCTGACTTTC. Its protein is CATSGDRGISGANVLTF.

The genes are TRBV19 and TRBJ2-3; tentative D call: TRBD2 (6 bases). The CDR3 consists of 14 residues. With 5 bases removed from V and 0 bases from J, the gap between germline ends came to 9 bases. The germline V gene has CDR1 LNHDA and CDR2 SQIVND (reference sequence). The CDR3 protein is CASSALASTDTQYF. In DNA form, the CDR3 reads TGTGCCAGTAGTGCCCTAGCGAGCACAGATACGCAGTATTTT.

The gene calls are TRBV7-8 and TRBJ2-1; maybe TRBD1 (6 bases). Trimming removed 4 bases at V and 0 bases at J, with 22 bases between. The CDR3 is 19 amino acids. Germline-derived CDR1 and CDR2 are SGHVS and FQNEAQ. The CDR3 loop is CASSSTRLLGGNSYNEQFF. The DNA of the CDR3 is TGTGCCAGCAGCTCAACTCGTCTCCTAGGGGGTAACTCCTACAATGAGCAGTTCTTC.